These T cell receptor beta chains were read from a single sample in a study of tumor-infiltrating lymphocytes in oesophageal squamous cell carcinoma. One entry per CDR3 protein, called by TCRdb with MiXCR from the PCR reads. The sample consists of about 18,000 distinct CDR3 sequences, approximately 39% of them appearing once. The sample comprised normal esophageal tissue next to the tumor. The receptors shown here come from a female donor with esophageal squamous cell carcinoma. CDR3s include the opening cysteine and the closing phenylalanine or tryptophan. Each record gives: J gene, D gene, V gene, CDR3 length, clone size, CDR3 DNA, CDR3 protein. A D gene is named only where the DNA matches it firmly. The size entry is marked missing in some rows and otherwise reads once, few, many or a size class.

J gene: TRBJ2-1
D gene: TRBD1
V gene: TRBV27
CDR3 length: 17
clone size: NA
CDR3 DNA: TGTGCCAGCAGGCGACCTTCCGGGACAGGGGAGGGGAGATACGCAGTATTC
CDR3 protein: CASRRPSGTGEGRYAVF

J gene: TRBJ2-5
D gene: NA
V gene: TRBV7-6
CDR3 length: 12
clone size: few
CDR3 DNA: TGTGCCAGCAGCCCCGGTGATTCACCCCTCCACTTC
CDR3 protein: CASSPGDSPLHF

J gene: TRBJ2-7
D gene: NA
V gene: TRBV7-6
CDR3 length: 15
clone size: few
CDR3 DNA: TGTGCCAGCAGCTTTGGGGGGAGACGGGAGAATGAGCAGTACTTC
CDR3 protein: CASSFGGRRENEQYF

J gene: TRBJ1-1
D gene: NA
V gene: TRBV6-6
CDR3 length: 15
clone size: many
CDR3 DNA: TGTGCCAGCAGTTACAAAGGGACTACGAACACTGAAGCTTTCTTT
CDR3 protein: CASSYKGTTNTEAFF

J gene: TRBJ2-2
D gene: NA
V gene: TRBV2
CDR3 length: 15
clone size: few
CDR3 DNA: TGTGCCAGCGTCGTTCAAGCGCTCAACACCGGGGAGCTGTTTTTT
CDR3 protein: CASVVQALNTGELFF

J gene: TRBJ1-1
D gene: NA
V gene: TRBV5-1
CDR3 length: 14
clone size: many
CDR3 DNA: TGCGCCAGCAGCTTGGAAGGGTACGGCACTGAAGCTTTCTTT
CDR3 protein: CASSLEGYGTEAFF

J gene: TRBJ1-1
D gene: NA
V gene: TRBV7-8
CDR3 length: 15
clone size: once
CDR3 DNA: TGTGCCAGCAGCTTAAGACCCGGGGCCCGTGATGAAGCTTTCTTT
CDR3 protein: CASSLRPGARDEAFF

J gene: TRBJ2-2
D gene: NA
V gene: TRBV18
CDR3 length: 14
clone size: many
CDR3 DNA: TGTGCCAGCTCCTTGTCGGGGAACACCGGGGAGCTGTTTTTT
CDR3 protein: CASSLSGNTGELFF

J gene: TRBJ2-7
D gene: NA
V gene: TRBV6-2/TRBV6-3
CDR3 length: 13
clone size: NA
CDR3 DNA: TGTGCCAGCAGTCAACTCTATGATAGCGAGCAGTACTTC
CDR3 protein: CASSQLYDSEQYF

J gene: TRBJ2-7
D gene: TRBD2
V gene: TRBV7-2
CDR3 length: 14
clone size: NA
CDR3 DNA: TGTGCCAGCAGCTACAGCGGGACCACCTACGAGCAGTACTTC
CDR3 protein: CASSYSGTTYEQYF

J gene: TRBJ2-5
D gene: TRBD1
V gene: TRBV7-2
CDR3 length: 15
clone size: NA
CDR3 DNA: TGTGCCAGCAGCTTAGGGACAGGGAGCCAAGAGACCCAGTACTTC
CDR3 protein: CASSLGTGSQETQYF

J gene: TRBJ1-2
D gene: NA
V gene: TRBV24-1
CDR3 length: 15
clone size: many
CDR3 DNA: TGTGCCACCAGTCCCTCGGGGGTGTACAACTATGGCTACACCTTC
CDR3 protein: CATSPSGVYNYGYTF

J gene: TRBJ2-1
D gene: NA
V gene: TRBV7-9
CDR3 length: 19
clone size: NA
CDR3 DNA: TGTGCCAGCAGCTTAGCGAGAATTGGATTAGGGAGCTCCTACAATGAGCAGTTCTTC
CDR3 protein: CASSLARIGLGSSYNEQFF

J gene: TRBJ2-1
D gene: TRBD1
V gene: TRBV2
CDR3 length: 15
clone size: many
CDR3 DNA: TGTGCCAGCAGCACGATAGGACAGGGGCTCAATGAGCAGTTCTTC
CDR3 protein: CASSTIGQGLNEQFF

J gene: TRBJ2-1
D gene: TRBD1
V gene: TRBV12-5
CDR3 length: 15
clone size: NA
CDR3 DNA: TGTGCTAGTGGTACGACGGGACAGGGACGTAATGAGCAGTTCTTC
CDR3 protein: CASGTTGQGRNEQFF

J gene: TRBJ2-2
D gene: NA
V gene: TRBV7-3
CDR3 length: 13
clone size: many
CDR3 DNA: TGTGCCAGCAGCCCGTCGGGCACCGGGGAGCTGTTTTTT
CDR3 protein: CASSPSGTGELFF

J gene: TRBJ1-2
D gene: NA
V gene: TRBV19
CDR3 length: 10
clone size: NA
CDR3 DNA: TGTGCCAGTAGAGGTATGGGCTACACCTTC
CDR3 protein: CASRGMGYTF

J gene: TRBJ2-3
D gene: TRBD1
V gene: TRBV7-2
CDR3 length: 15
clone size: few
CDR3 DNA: TGTGCCAGCAGCTTTAGGACAGGGGGCGCGGATACGCAGTATTTT
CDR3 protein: CASSFRTGGADTQYF

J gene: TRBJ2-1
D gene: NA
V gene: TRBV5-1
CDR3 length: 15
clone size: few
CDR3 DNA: TGCGCCAGCAGTAAAGCCGGGGCCTCCTACAATGAGCAGTTCTTC
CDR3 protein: CASSKAGASYNEQFF

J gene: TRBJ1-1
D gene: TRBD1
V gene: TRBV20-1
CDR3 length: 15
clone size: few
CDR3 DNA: TGCAGTGCCAGAGAGGACAGGGCATCGGGGACTGAAGCTTTCTTT
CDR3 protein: CSAREDRASGTEAFF

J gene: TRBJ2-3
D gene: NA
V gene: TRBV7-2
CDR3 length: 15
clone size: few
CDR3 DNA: TGTGCCAGCAGCTTAGGAGGAGCTTTGGCAGATACGCAGTATTTT
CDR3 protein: CASSLGGALADTQYF

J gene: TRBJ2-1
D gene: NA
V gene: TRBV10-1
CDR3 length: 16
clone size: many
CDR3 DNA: TGCGCCAGCAGTGAGTGGGGACGTAGGAGTAGCAATGAGCAGTTCTTC
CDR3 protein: CASSEWGRRSSNEQFF

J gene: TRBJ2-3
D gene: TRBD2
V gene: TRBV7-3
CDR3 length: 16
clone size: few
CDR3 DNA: TGTGCCAGCAGCCTCTTTGGCGGGGGGGTGACAGATACGCAGTATTTT
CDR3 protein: CASSLFGGGVTDTQYF

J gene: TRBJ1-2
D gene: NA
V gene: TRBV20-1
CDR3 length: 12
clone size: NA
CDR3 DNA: TGCAGTGCTCCCCCCAGGGGTTGGGGCTACACCTTC
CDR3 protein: CSAPPRGWGYTF

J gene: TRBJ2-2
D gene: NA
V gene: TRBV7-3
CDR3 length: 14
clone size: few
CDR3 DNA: TGTGCCAGCAGAGCCGGGACACTAACCGGGGAGCTGTTTTTT
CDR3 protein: CASRAGTLTGELFF

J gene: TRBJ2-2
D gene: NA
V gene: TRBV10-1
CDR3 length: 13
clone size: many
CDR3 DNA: TGCGCCAGCAGTGGCGGTCGGACCGGGGAGCTGTTTTTT
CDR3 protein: CASSGGRTGELFF

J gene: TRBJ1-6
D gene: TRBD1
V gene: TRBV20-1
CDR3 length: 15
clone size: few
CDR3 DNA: TGCAGTGCTAGAGATCGGGACAGGGGAGACTCACCCCTCCACTTT
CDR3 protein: CSARDRDRGDSPLHF

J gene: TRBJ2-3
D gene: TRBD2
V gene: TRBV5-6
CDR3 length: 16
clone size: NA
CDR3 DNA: TGTGCCAGCAGCTTCGGAGCGGGGGGCAGGGCAGATACGCAGTATTTT
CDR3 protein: CASSFGAGGRADTQYF

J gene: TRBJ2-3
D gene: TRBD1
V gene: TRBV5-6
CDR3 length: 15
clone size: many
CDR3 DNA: TGTGCCAGCAGCCTGGGGACAGGGGAAGGGAATACGCAGTATTTT
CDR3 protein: CASSLGTGEGNTQYF

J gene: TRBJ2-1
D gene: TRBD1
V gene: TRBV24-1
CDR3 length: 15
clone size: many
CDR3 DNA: TGTGCCACCAGTGATTTGGGATACAGGGGCGATGAGCAGTTCTTC
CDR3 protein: CATSDLGYRGDEQFF